This T cell receptor (beta chain) was observed in a study of cytomegalovirus exposure and HLA in healthy donors. Overall study context: Among several hundred genotyped donors, roughly 80% fell in the Caucasian-associated ancestry cluster. Study results and caveats: TCR beta sequences reportedly predicted most subjects' HLA-A and HLA-B alleles accurately. The authors listed approximately 150 TCR beta chains as cytomegalovirus-associated.

PCR used 60 Vbeta primers and 13 Jbeta primers. Sequencing used immunoSEQ multiplex PCR; TCRdb keeps in-frame clones, though not all of them. The sample carries about 140,000 clones, 75% recorded once. V lost 2 bases and J 3 bases, leaving 10 bases between the germline ends. The CDR3 is 14 residues long. From germline, CDR1 is SGHVS and CDR2 FNYEAQ. This clone was seen a handful of times. Antigen: not known. The chain has TRBV7-6 and TRBJ1-2; no firm D call. Sequenced material: PBMCs. The receptor was isolated from a man younger than 35 in good health and CMV-seropositive. CDR3 bases: TGTGCCAGCAGCTTAACCCCCGAGGACTATGGCTACACCTTC. Translated, it gives CASSLTPEDYGYTF. Drawing the rest from reference TRBV7-6 and TRBJ1-2, the complete variable domain is GAGVSQSPRYKVTKRGQDVALRCDPISGHVSLYWYRQALGQGPEFLTYFNYEAQQDKSGLPNDRFSAERPEGSISTLTIQRTEQRDSAMYRCASSLTPEDYGYTFGSGTRLTVV.